These T cell receptor beta chains were read from a single sample in a study of T-cell memory formation after mild COVID-19. Using its own MiXCR run on the 5' RACE reads, TCRdb lists one record per CDR3 protein. The sample holds approximately 480,000 distinct CDR3 sequences, 18% seen once. Sequences were obtained from PBMCs or a T cell subset sorted from them (not recorded which). Receptors were obtained from an adult woman who had mild COVID-19 (a few samples of this study predate the infection). Cell type and time point are not known. CDR3s include the opening cysteine and the closing phenylalanine or tryptophan. The D gene is left open where the match is weak. Some rows mark clone size as missing; the rest say once, few, many or name a class of expanded clone.

clone_size j_call v_call d_call cdr3_aa cdr3_nt
few TRBJ2-7 TRBV5-4 - CASSLVGAEQYF TGTGCCAGCAGCTTGGTAGGGGCCGAGCAGTACTTC
few TRBJ1-1 TRBV7-6 TRBD1 CASSPRLGGGGRNTEAFF TGTGCCAGCAGCCCCCGCTTGGGAGGGGGCGGCCGGAACACTGAAGCTTTCTTT
few TRBJ1-1 TRBV9 - CASSVVQMNTEAFF TGTGCCAGCAGCGTAGTACAGATGAACACTGAAGCTTTCTTT
few TRBJ1-6 TRBV7-3 TRBD1 CASSQDRANSPLHF TGTGCCAGCAGCCAGGACAGGGCTAATTCACCCCTCCACTTT
few TRBJ2-4 TRBV20-1 TRBD2 CSATRTGLAGRLAKNIQYF TGCAGTGCTACCAGAACTGGACTAGCGGGGAGGCTAGCCAAAAACATTCAGTACTTC
- TRBJ1-3 TRBV12-3/TRBV12-4 - CASSPSAGGNTIYF TGTGCCAGCAGTCCGTCGGCGGGTGGAAACACCATATATTTT
few TRBJ1-1 TRBV6-1 - CASTERWLNTEAFF TGTGCCAGCACCGAGAGGTGGTTGAACACTGAAGCTTTCTTT
few TRBJ2-4 TRBV12-3/TRBV12-4 - CASSLITFQIQYF TGTGCCAGCAGTTTAATAACTTTCCAGATTCAGTACTTC
few TRBJ1-5 TRBV12-3/TRBV12-4 - CASSFKNQPQHF TGTGCCAGCAGTTTTAAAAATCAGCCCCAGCATTTT
few TRBJ2-7 TRBV20-1 TRBD2 CSARRLAGGYEQYF TGCAGTGCTAGACGACTAGCGGGTGGATACGAGCAGTACTTC
- TRBJ2-3 TRBV10-3 - CALRDGGTDTQYF TGTGCCCTACGGGACGGGGGCACAGATACGCAGTATTTT
many TRBJ2-5 TRBV5-6 - CASSPGTLRWAQETQYF TGTGCCAGCAGCCCCGGGACACTCCGCTGGGCCCAAGAGACCCAGTACTTC
- TRBJ1-5 TRBV6-2/TRBV6-3 - CASSFTAGQPQHF TGTGCCAGCAGTTTCACGGCTGGTCAGCCCCAGCATTTT